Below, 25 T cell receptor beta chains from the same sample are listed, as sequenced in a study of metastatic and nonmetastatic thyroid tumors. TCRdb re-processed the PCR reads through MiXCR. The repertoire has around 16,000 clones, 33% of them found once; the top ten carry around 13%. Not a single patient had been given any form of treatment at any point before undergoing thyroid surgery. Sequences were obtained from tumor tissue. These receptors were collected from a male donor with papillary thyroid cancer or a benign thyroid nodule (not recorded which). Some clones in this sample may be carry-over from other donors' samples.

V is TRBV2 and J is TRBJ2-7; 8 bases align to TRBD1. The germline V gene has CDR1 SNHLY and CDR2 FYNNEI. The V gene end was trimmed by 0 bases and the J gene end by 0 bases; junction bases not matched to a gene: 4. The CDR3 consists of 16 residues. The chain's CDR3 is CASSEAVTGGSYEQYF. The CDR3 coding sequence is TGTGCCAGCAGTGAAGCGGTAACAGGGGGCTCCTACGAGCAGTACTTC.

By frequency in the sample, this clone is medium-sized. CDR3 residues: CASSIKSGPNYGYTF. CDR3 coding DNA: TGTGCCAGTAGTATAAAGTCAGGGCCCAACTATGGCTACACCTTC. This chain links TRBV19 with TRBJ1-2, with D perhaps matching TRBD1 (5 bases). V lost 2 bases and J lost 2, with 12 bases in between. The CDR3 extends over 15 amino acids. Germline V gene sequence: CDR1 LNHDA, CDR2 SQIVND (reference sequence).

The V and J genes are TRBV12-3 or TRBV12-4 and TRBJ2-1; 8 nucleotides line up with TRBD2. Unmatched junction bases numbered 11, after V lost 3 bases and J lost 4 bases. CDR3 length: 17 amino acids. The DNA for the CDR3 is TGTGCCAGCAGTTTTCCTTCAAGCGGGGGTACATACAATGAGCAGTTCTTC. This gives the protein CASSFPSSGGTYNEQFF.

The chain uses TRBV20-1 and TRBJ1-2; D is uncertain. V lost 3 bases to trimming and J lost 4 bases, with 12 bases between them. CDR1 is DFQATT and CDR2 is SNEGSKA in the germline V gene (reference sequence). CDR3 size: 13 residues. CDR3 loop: CSASLENLYGYTF. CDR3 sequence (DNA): TGCAGTGCTAGTCTGGAAAATCTCTATGGCTACACCTTC.

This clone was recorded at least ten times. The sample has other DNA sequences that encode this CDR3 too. The chain's CDR3 is CASSLDRADQPQHF. As DNA, the CDR3 is TGTGCCAGCAGTTTGGACAGGGCGGATCAGCCCCAGCATTTT. The chain is built from TRBV12-3 or TRBV12-4 and TRBJ1-5, with 8 bases fitting TRBD1. The CDR3 has 14 residues. Germline trimming cut 3 bases from V and 5 bases from J; bases unmatched to any gene: 3.

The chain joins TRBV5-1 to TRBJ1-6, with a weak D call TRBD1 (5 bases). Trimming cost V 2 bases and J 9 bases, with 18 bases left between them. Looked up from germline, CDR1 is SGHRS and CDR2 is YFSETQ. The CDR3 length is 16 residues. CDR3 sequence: CASSLKDSSGRSPLHF. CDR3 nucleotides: TGCGCCAGCAGCTTAAAAGACAGTTCTGGGCGTTCACCCCTCCACTTT.

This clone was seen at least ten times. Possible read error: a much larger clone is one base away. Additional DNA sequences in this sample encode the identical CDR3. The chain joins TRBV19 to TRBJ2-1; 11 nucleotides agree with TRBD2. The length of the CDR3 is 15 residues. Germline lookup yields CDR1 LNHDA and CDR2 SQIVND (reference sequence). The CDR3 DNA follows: TGCGCCAGTAGTATAGTTACTAGCGGGAGCGATGAGCAGTTCTTC. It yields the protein CASSIVTSGSDEQFF.

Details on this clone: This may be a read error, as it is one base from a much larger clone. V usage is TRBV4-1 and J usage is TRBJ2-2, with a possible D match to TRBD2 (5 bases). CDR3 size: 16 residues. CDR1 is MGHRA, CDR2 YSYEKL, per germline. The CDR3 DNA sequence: TGCGACAGCAGTCCGGGTCCTAGTGGGTTGACCGGGGAGCTGCTTTTT. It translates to CDSSPGPSGLTGELLF.

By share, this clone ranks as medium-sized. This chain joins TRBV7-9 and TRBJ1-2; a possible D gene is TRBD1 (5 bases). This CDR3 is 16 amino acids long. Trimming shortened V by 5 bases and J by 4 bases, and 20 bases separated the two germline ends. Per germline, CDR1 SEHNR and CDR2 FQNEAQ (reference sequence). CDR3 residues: CASSTRTEGLGYGYTF. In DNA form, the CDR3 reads TGTGCCAGCAGCACCCGGACCGAGGGGTTGGGCTATGGCTACACCTTC. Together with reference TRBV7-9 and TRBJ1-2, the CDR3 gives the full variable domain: DTGVSQNPRHKITKRGQNVTFRCDPISEHNRLYWYRQTLGQGPEFLTYFQNEAQLEKSRLLSDRFSAERPKGSFSTLEIQRTEQGDSAMYLCASSTRTEGLGYGYTFGSGTRLTVV.

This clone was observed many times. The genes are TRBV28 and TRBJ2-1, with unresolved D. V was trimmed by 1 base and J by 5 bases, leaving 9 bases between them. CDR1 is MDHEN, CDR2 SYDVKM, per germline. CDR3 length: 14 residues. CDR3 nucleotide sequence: TGTGCCAGCAGTTTATTACCTAGGGACAATGAGCAGTTCTTC. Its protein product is CASSLLPRDNEQFF.

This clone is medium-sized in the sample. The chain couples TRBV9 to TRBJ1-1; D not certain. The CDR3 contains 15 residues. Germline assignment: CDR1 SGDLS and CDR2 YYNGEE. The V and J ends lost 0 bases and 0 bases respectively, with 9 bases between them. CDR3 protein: CASSVGEVMNTEAFF. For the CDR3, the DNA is TGTGCCAGCAGCGTAGGGGAGGTTATGAACACTGAAGCTTTCTTT.

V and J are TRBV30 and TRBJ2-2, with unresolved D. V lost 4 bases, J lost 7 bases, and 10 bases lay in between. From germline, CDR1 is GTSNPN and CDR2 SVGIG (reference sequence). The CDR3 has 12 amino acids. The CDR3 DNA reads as TGTGCCTGGATTAGTGGGGTCGGGGAGCTGTTTTTT. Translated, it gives CAWISGVGELFF.

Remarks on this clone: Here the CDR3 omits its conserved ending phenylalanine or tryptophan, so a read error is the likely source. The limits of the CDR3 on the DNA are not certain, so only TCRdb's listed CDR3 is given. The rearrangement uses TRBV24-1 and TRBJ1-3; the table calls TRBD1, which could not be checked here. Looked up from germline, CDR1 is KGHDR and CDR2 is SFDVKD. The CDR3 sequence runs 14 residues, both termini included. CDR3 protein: CATTITGSGNTIEC.

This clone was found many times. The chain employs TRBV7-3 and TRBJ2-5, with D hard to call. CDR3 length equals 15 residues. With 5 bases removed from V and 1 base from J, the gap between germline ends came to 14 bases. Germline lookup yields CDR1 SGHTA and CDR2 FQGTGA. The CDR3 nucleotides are TGTGCCAGCAGCCCGGGTCAAGCATCCCAAGAGACCCAGTACTTC. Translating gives CASSPGQASQETQYF.

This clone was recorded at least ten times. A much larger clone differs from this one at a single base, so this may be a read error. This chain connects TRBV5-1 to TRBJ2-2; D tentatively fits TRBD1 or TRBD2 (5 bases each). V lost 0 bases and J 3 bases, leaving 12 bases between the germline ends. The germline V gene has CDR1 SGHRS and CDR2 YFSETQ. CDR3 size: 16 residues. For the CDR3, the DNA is TGCGCCAGCAGCTTGGCCCCGGGGCCAGACACCGGGGAGCTGTTTTTT. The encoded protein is CASSLAPGPDTGELFF.

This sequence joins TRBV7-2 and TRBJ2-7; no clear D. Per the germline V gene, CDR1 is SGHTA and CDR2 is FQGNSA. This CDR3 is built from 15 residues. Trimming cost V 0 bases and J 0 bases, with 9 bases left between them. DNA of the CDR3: TGTGCCAGCAGCTTAGCCACAGCTCGCTCCTACGAGCAGTACTTC. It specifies CASSLATARSYEQYF.

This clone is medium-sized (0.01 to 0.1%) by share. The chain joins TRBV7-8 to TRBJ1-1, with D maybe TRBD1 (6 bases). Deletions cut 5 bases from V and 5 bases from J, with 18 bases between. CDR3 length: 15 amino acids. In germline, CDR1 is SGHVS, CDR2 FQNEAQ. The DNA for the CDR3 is TGTGCCAGCAGCCCGAGGACAGCTGCAGGGACTGAAGCTTTCTTT. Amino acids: CASSPRTAAGTEAFF.

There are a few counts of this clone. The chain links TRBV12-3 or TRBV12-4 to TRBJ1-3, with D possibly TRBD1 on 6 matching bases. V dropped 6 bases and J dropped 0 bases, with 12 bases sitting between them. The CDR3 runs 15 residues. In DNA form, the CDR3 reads TGTGCCAGCAGGGAACAGGGTCCCTCTGGAAACACCATATATTTT. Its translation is CASREQGPSGNTIYF.

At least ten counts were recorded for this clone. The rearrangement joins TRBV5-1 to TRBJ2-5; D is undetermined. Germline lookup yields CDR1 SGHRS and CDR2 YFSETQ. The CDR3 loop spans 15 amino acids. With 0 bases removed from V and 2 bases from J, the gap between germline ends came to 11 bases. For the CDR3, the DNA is TGCGCCAGCAGCTTGGAAGACGGCCGGCAAGAGACCCAGTACTTC. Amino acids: CASSLEDGRQETQYF.

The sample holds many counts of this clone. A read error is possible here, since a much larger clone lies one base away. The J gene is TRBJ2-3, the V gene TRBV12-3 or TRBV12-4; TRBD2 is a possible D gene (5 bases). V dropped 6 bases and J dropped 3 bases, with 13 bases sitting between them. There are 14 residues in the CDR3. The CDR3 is CASRLGRSTDTQYF. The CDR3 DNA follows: TGTGCCAGCAGACTAGGACGGTCAACAGATACGCAGTATTTT.

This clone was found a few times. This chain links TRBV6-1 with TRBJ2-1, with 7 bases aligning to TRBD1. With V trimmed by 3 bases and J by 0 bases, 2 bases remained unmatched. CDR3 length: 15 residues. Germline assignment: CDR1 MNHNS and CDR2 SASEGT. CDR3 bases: TGTGCCAGCAGTGAGGGACAGAGCTCCTACAATGAGCAGTTCTTC. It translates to CASSEGQSSYNEQFF.

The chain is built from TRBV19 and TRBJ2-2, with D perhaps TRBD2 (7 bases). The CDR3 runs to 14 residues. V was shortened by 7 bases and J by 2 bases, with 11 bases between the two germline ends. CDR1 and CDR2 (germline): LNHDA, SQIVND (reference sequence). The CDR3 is CASKGGGNTGELFF. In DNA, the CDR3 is TGTGCCAGTAAAGGGGGGGGCAACACCGGGGAGCTGTTTTTT. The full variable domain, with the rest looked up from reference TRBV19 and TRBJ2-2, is DGGITQSPKYLFRKEGQNVTLSCEQNLNHDAMYWYRQDPGQGLRLIYYSQIVNDFQKGDIAEGYSVSREKKESFPLTVTSAQKNPTAFYLCASKGGGNTGELFFGEGSRLTVL.

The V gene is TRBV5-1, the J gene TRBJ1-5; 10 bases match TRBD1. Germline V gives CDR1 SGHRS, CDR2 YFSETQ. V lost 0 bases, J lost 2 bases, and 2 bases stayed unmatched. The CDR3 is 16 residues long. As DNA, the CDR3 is TGCGCCAGCAGCTTGGGACAGGGGGCCGGCAATCAGCCCCAGCATTTT. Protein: CASSLGQGAGNQPQHF.

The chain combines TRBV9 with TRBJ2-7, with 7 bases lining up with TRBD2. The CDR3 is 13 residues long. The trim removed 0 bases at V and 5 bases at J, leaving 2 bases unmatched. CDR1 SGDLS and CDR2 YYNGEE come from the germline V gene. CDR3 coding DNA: TGTGCCAGCAGCGTAGGCGGGAGAAACGAGCAGTACTTC. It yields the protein CASSVGGRNEQYF.

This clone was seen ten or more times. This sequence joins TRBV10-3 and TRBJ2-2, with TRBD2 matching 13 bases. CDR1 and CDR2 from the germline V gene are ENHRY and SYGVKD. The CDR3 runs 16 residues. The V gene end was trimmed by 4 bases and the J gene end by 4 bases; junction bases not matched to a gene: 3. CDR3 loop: CAISGGTSGVTGELFF. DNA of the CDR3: TGTGCCATCAGTGGAGGGACTAGCGGGGTCACCGGGGAGCTGTTTTTT.